One sample yielded the 18 T cell receptor beta chains listed below, sequenced in a study of naive and memory T cell subsets. Both TRBC1 and TRBC2 were covered by a beta constant-region primer of two equimolar oligonucleotides. Ligated cDNA was amplified by four rounds of PCR with nested alpha and beta constant-region primers and SP2. Each CDR3 protein is one row after TCRdb ran MiXCR on the UMI-ligation and nested PCR reads. The data contain about 82,000 distinct CDR3 sequences, approximately 9.2% of them singletons. The sequenced sample consisted of naive CD8+ T cells from blood. Receptors originate from a human donor in good health.

The gene calls are TRBV7-9 and TRBJ2-3; 7 nucleotides align to TRBD2. The CDR3 is 14 amino acids. Germline-derived CDR1 and CDR2 are SEHNR and FQNEAQ (reference sequence). With 4 bases clipped from V and 2 bases from J, the junction kept 3 bases outside the gene matches. CDR3 sequence (DNA): TGTGCCAGCAGCTCCAGCGGGACCACAGATACGCAGTATTTT. This translates into CASSSSGTTDTQYF.

This clonotype was recorded at least ten times. The chain has TRBV4-3 and TRBJ2-5, with D hard to call. Germline CDR1 LGHNA, CDR2 YSLEER. The ends were cut back, 1 base at V and 1 base at J, with 10 bases in the middle. The CDR3 sequence is 15 residues long. The CDR3 nucleotides are TGCGCCAGCAGCCAAGTATACAGCCCCCAAGAGACCCAGTACTTC. Translated, it gives CASSQVYSPQETQYF.

This clonotype showed up just a few times. The J gene is TRBJ2-7, the V gene TRBV12-3 or TRBV12-4, with D perhaps TRBD2 (6 bases). V was shortened by 7 bases and J by 4 bases, with 11 bases between the two germline ends. The CDR3 is 12 amino acids. The CDR3 nucleotides are TGTGCCAGCACCATGGGGGGTTACGAGCAGTACTTC. Its protein is CASTMGGYEQYF.

This clonotype was detected ten times or more. The chain combines TRBV7-9 with TRBJ1-2; D gene unclear. V was clipped by 5 bases and J by 4 bases, with 11 bases between them. The CDR3 length is 13 residues. Germline loops: CDR1 SEHNR, CDR2 FQNEAQ (reference sequence). The CDR3 DNA reads TGTGCCAGCAGCCCAGGTGGGATCTATGGCTACACCTTC. It yields the protein CASSPGGIYGYTF.

In this sample, this clonotype turned up many times. The chain uses TRBV5-1 and TRBJ1-5; D is unresolved. The CDR3 runs to 11 residues. Germline CDR1 is SGHRS and CDR2 is YFSETQ. V lost 1 base and J 4 bases, leaving 0 bases between the germline ends. The DNA for the CDR3 is TGCGCCAGCAGCTTGAATCAGCCCCAGCATTTT. This translates into CASSLNQPQHF.

The rearrangement uses TRBV20-1 and TRBJ2-3; 13 bases agree with TRBD2. Germline trimming cut 5 bases from V and 3 bases from J; bases unmatched to any gene: 2. The CDR3 covers 14 residues. CDR1 DFQATT and CDR2 SNEGSKA come from the germline V gene (reference sequence). The chain's CDR3 is CSALGLAGTDTQYF. The CDR3 DNA sequence: TGCAGTGCTCTGGGACTAGCGGGGACAGATACGCAGTATTTT.

This clonotype was found a few times. V usage is TRBV2 and J usage is TRBJ1-6; D is perhaps TRBD1 (5 bases). Germline-derived CDR1 and CDR2 are SNHLY and FYNNEI. The CDR3 has 16 amino acids. Trimming shortened V by 6 bases and J by 0 bases, and 12 bases separated the two germline ends. The DNA for the CDR3 is TGTGCCAGCAGAGACAGAGCGAGCTCCTATAATTCACCCCTCCACTTT. Translated: CASRDRASSYNSPLHF.

In its sample, this clonotype was seen many times. This chain links TRBV28 with TRBJ2-7; TRBD1 agrees at 8 bases. Trimming removed 6 bases from V and 1 base from J; junction bases left unmatched: 8. The CDR3 is made up of 15 amino acids. Germline-derived CDR1 and CDR2 are MDHEN and SYDVKM. This CDR3 reads CASRTRGPVSYEQYF. CDR3 coding DNA: TGTGCCAGCAGGACCAGGGGGCCGGTGTCCTACGAGCAGTACTTC.

The rearrangement joins TRBV10-2 to TRBJ2-1; 7 bases map to TRBD2. Germline CDR1 is WSHSY and CDR2 is SAAADI. The CDR3 is made up of 16 amino acids. With 0 bases clipped from V and 8 bases from J, the junction kept 10 bases outside the gene matches. The CDR3 spells CASSESSAGVGYEQFF. Here the CDR3 DNA reads TGCGCCAGCAGTGAGTCGTCGGCGGGAGTCGGTTATGAGCAGTTCTTC.

This chain links TRBV5-1 with TRBJ1-1; the D is unclear. From germline, CDR1 is SGHRS and CDR2 YFSETQ. The V gene lost 4 bases and the J gene lost 4 bases, with 17 bases spanning the gap. The CDR3 consists of 15 residues. Here the CDR3 reads CASSGLTGSSTEAFF. The CDR3 region has the DNA TGCGCCAGCAGCGGACTGACTGGGAGCTCCACTGAAGCTTTCTTT.

This chain joins TRBV12-3 or TRBV12-4 and TRBJ2-7; D unclear. The CDR3 is 14 amino acids. Deletions cut 3 bases from V and 7 bases from J, with 16 bases between. CDR3 DNA sequence: TGTGCCAGCAGTTTGGGCGGCTTAGGGCGGGAGCAGTACTTC. This translates into CASSLGGLGREQYF.

This clonotype was detected only a few times. This chain connects TRBV7-2 to TRBJ2-1; possible D gene TRBD1, 7 bases. V was pared by 5 bases and J by 6 bases, with 14 bases between. Germline V gene data show CDR1 as SGHTA and CDR2 as FQGNSA. The CDR3 sequence is 14 residues long. This chain's CDR3 is CASSAPRGVNEQFF. CDR3 DNA sequence: TGTGCCAGCAGCGCTCCCAGGGGGGTCAATGAGCAGTTCTTC.

In its sample, this clonotype was seen a few times. The J gene is TRBJ2-7, the V gene TRBV4-1, with a weak D call TRBD2 (5 bases). This CDR3 is 16 amino acids long. The V gene's germline CDR1 is MGHRA and CDR2 YSYEKL. V lost 0 bases and J 3 bases, leaving 15 bases between the germline ends. The CDR3 reads CASSQDVGFGDYEQYF. The CDR3 coding sequence is TGCGCCAGCAGCCAAGATGTGGGATTCGGGGACTACGAGCAGTACTTC.

This clonotype was counted a few times. The chain employs TRBV29-1 and TRBJ2-1; D call uncertain. The CDR3 contains 12 residues. Trimming pared 1 base from V and 6 bases from J, leaving 7 bases between. Germline CDR1 SQVTM, CDR2 ANQGSEA. Here the CDR3 reads CSVEVDPNEQFF. CDR3 sequence (DNA): TGCAGCGTTGAAGTGGACCCCAATGAGCAGTTCTTC.

A note on this clonotype: This may be a read error, as it is one base from a much larger clone. The chain uses TRBV13 and TRBJ2-3; D tentatively reads TRBD1 or TRBD2 (6 bases each). Germline values: CDR1 PRHDT, CDR2 FYEKMQ (reference sequence). This CDR3 contains 17 residues. V shed 4 bases and J shed 0 bases, with 17 bases lying between them. The CDR3 nucleotides are TGTGCCAGCAGCTGGACTACAGGGTCCACTAGCACAGATACGCAGTATTTT. Amino acid sequence: CASSWTTGSTSTDTQYF.

This clonotype showed up many times. The chain has TRBV19 and TRBJ2-1; D may be TRBD2 (6 bases). Germline CDR1 LNHDA, CDR2 SQIVND (reference sequence). The CDR3 totals 11 residues. V was pared by 11 bases and J by 8 bases, with 13 bases between. For the CDR3, the DNA is TGTGCCGGGGGGACTCTCCATGAGCAGTTCTTC. This translates into CAGGTLHEQFF.

This clonotype was seen ten or more times. The chain links TRBV3-1 to TRBJ2-7, with D unresolved. The V end lost 0 bases, the J end lost 5 bases, and 5 bases lay between the germline ends. Germline V lookup: CDR1 LGHDT, CDR2 YNNKEL (reference sequence). CDR3 size: 12 residues. The CDR3 loop reads CASSQDKDEQYF. The DNA of the CDR3 is TGTGCCAGCAGCCAAGACAAGGACGAGCAGTACTTC.

The chain recombines TRBV27 with TRBJ2-5; 8 bases align to TRBD1. V was clipped by 5 bases and J by 2 bases; unmatched bases: 4. Looked up from germline, CDR1 is MNHEY and CDR2 is SMNVEV (reference sequence). The CDR3 loop spans 14 amino acids. CDR3 loop: CASSHRTGQETQYF. CDR3 nucleotides: TGTGCCAGCAGTCACCGGACAGGGCAAGAGACCCAGTACTTC.